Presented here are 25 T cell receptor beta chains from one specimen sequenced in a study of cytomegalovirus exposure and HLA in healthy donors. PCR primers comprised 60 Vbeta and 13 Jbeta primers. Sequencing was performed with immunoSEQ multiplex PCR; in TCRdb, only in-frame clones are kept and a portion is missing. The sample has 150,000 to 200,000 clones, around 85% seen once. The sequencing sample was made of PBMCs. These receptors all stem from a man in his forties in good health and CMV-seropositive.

The CDR3 DNA sequence: TGTGCCAGCAGCCCCTCGGGGACAGTCATCTCTGGGGCCAACGTCCTGACTTTC. Translated: CASSPSGTVISGANVLTF. V gene TRBV7-3 combines with J gene TRBJ2-6, with 7 bases identical to TRBD1. J was trimmed by 0 bases and V by 5 bases; bases with no gene match: 10. CDR3 size: 18 residues. Germline values: CDR1 SGHTA, CDR2 FQGTGA.

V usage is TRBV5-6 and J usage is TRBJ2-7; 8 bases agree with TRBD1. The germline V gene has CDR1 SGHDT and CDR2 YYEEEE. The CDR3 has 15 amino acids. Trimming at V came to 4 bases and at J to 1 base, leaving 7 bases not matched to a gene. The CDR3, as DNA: TGTGCCAGCAGCCCGGGGACAGGTTTTTCCTACGAGCAGTACTTC. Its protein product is CASSPGTGFSYEQYF.

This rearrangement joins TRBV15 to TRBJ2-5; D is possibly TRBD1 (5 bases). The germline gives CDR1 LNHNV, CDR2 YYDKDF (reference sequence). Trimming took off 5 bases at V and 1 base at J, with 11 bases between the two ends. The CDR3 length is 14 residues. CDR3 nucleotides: TGTGCCACCAGCGGCAGGGTGCGCCAAGAGACCCAGTACTTC. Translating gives CATSGRVRQETQYF.

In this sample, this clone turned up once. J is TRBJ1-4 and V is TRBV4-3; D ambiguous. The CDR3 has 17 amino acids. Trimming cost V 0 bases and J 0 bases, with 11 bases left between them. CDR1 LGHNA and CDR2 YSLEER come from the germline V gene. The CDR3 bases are TGCGCCAGCAGCCAAGATCCCCTCCCTCCAACTAATGAAAAACTGTTTTTT. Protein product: CASSQDPLPPTNEKLFF.

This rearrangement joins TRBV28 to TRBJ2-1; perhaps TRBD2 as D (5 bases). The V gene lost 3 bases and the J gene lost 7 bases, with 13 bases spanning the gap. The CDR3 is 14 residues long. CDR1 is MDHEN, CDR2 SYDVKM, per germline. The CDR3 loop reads CASSLGIRGNEQFF. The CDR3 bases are TGTGCCAGCAGTTTGGGGATCCGGGGTAATGAGCAGTTCTTC.

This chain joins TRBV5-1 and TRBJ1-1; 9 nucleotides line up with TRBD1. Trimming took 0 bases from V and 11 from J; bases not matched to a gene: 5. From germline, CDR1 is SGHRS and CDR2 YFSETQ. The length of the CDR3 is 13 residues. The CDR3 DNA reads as TGCGCCAGCAGCTTGGCCGGGACAGGGTCCGCTTTCTTT. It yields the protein CASSLAGTGSAFF.

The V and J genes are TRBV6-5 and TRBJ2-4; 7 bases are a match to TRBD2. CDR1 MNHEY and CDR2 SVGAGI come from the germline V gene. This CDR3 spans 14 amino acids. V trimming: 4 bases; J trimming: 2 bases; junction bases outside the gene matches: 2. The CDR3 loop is CASSLGGTKNIQYF. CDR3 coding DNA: TGTGCCAGCAGTTTGGGAGGGACCAAAAACATTCAGTACTTC.

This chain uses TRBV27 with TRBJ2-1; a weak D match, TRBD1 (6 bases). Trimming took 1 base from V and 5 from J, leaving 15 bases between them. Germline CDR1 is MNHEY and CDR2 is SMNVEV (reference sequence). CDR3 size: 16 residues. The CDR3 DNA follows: TGTGCCAGCAGTTTATATCAGGGGACGAGGGACAATGAGCAGTTCTTC. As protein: CASSLYQGTRDNEQFF.

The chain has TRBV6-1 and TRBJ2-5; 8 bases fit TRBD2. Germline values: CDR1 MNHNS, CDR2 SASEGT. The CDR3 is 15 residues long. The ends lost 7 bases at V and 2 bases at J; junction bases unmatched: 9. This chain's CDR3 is CASTSGLDKQETQYF. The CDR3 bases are TGTGCCAGCACCTCGGGACTAGATAAGCAAGAGACCCAGTACTTC.

The CDR3 nucleotides are TGTGCCAGCAGTTTAAACAGGGCAAACACCGGGGAGCTGTTTTTT. Protein product: CASSLNRANTGELFF. The chain joins TRBV6-5 to TRBJ2-2; maybe TRBD1 (6 bases). Germline-derived CDR1 and CDR2 are MNHEY and SVGAGI. Trimming removed 4 bases at V and 2 bases at J, with 11 bases between. The CDR3 sequence is 15 residues long.

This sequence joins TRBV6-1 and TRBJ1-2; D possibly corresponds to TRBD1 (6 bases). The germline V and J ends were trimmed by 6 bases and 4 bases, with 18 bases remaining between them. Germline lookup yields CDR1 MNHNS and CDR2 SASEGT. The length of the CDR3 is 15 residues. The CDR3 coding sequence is TGTGCCAGCAGGGGATTAGAGACAGGTCCCTATGGCTACACCTTC. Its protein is CASRGLETGPYGYTF.

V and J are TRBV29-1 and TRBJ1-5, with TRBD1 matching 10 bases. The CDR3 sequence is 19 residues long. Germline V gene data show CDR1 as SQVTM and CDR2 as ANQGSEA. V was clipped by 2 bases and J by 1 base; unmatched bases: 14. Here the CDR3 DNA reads TGCAGCGTTGAATCCCCGTCGACAGGGGGCGGGTTGAGCAATCAGCCCCAGCATTTT. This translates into CSVESPSTGGGLSNQPQHF.

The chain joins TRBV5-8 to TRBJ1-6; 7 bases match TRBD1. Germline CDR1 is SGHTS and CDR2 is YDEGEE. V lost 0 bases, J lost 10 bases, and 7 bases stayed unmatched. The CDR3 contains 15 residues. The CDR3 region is CASSLEKTGRSPLHF. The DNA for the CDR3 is TGTGCCAGCAGCTTGGAGAAGACAGGGAGATCACCCCTCCACTTT.

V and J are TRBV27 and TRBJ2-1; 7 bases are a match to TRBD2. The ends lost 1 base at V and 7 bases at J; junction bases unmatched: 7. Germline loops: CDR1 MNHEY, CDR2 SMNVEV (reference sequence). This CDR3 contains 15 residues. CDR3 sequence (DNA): TGTGCCAGCAGTTTATTTTCTAGCGGTGTGAATGAGCAGTTCTTC. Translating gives CASSLFSSGVNEQFF.

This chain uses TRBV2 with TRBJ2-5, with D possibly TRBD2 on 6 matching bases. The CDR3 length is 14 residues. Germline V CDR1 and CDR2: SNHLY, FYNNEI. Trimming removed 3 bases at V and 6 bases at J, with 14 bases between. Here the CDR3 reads CASSEWDSSKTQYF. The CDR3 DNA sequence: TGTGCCAGCAGTGAGTGGGACTCCTCGAAGACCCAGTACTTC.

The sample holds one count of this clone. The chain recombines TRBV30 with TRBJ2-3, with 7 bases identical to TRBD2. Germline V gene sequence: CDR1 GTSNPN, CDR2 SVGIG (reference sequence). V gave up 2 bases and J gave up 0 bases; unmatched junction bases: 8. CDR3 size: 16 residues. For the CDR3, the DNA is TGTGCCTGGAGTACCTTTGCGGGGGTCAGCACAGATACGCAGTATTTT. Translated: CAWSTFAGVSTDTQYF.

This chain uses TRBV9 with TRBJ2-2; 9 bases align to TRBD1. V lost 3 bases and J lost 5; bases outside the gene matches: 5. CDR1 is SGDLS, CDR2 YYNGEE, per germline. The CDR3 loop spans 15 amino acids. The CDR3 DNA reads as TGTGCCAGCAGCGACGGGACAGGGACGACCGGGGAGCTGTTTTTT. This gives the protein CASSDGTGTTGELFF. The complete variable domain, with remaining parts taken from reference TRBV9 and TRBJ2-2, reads DSGVTQTPKHLITATGQRVTLRCSPRSGDLSVYWYQQSLDQGLQFLIQYYNGEERAKGNILERFSAQQFPDLHSELNLSSLELGDSALYFCASSDGTGTTGELFFGEGSRLTVL.

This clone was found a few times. CDR3 DNA: TGTGCCAGCACTCTGACAGTATCGAACACCGGGGAGCTGTTTTTT. As protein: CASTLTVSNTGELFF. The chain has TRBV27 and TRBJ2-2, with D possibly matching TRBD1 (5 bases). V was shortened by 7 bases and J by 0 bases, with 12 bases between the two germline ends. This CDR3 has 15 residues. Germline lookup yields CDR1 MNHEY and CDR2 SMNVEV (reference sequence).

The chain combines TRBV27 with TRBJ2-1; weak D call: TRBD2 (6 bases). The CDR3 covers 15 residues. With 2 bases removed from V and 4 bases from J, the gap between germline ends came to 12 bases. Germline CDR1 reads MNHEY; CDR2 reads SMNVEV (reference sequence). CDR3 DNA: TGTGCCAGCAGTTTAGGTTCGGGGGAGTACAATGAGCAGTTCTTC. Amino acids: CASSLGSGEYNEQFF.

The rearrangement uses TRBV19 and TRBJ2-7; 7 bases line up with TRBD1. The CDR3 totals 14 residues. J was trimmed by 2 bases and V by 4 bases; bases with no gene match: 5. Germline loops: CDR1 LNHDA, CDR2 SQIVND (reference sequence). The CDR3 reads CASSSRGSTYEQYF. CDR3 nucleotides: TGTGCCAGTAGTAGCAGGGGGTCGACCTACGAGCAGTACTTC.

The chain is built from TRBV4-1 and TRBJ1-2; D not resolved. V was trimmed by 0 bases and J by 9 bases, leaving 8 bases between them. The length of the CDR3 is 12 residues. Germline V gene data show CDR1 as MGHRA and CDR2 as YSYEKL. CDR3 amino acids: CASSQDRGSYTF. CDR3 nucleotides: TGCGCCAGCAGCCAAGATCGAGGGAGCTACACCTTC.

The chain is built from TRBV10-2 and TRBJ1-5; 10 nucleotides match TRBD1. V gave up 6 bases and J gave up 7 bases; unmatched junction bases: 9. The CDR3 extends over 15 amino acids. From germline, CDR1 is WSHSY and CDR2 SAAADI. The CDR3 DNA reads TGCGCCAGCAGCACCGGGACAGGGGCAGGGCAGCCCCAGCATTTT. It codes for CASSTGTGAGQPQHF.

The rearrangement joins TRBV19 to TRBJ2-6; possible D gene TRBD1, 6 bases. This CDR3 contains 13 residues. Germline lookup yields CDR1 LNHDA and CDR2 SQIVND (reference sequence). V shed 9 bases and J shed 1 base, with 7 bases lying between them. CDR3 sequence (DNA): TGTGCCAGCGGACAGTCTGGGGCCAACGTCCTGACTTTC. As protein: CASGQSGANVLTF.

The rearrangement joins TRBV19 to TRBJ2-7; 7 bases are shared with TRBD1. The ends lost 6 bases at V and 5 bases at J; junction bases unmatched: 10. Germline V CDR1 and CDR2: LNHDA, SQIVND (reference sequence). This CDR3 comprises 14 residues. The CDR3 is CASSPTGMRDEQYF. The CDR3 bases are TGTGCCAGTAGCCCGACAGGGATGCGAGACGAGCAGTACTTC.

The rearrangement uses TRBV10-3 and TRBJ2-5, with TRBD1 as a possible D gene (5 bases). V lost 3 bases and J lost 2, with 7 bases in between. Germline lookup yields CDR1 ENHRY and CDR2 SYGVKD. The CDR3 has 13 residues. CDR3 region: CAISENRQETQYF. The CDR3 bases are TGTGCCATCAGTGAAAACAGGCAAGAGACCCAGTACTTC.